This T cell receptor (beta chain) originates from a study of OX40 agonist ivuxolimab in advanced cancers. Regarding the study as a whole: Expanded clones belonging to CD8+ T cells outnumbered, on average, those of CD4+. By week 6 at 0.1 to 3.0 mg/kg, blood CD4+ and CD8+ T cells had expanded clonally.

The protocol was immunoSEQ multiplex PCR, while the TCRdb copy is restricted to in-frame clones and leaves out a portion. The sample includes roughly 70,000 clones, almost 85% seen only once; the top ten take 2.1%. The CDR3 runs to 15 residues. CDR1 is SGHDT, CDR2 YYEEEE, per germline. V shed 3 bases and J shed 7 bases, with 17 bases lying between them. This clone appeared once. Antigen: not known. Individuals having autoimmune disease history or systemic immunosuppression were not enrolled. The chain couples TRBV5-6 to TRBJ1-5; D is perhaps TRBD1 (5 bases). The sequences come from CD4+ or CD8+ T cells sorted from blood, collected in a trial of the OX40 agonist ivuxolimab. This receptor was taken from an adult with an advanced solid tumor such as melanoma, head and neck, liver or kidney cancer. The CDR3 loop reads CASSYGATGYQPQHF. CDR3 nucleotides: TGTGCCAGCAGCTATGGTGCAACAGGATACCAGCCCCAGCATTTT.